This T cell receptor (beta chain) comes out of a study of blood T cell repertoires in COVID-19. Study in general: Specimens from acute and convalescent COVID-19 originated in the United States, Italy and Spain. T cells, B-cell-depleted T cells, or PBMCs provided the cDNA or gDNA that served as material.

Original analysis: Using reference gene primer amplification, nucleated cell counts were estimated. Some clones are missing from TCRdb's copy, which holds only in-frame ones; the method was immunoSEQ multiplex PCR. The V and J calls and clone size were taken over from that table, and D and trimming were inferred from the DNA. The repertoire consists of tens of thousands of clones, with 88% occurring once and the leading ten covering about 7.6%. The ends lost 5 bases at V and 1 base at J; junction bases unmatched: 5. Germline V gene sequence: CDR1 SGHDN, CDR2 FVKESK. This CDR3 region has 15 residues. This sequence joins TRBV14 and TRBJ1-1; TRBD1 aligns across 9 bases. The sequenced material came from peripheral blood. The sequence was obtained from a woman in her seventies with acute or convalescent COVID-19. The CDR3 loop reads CASSTDRGRNTEAFF. DNA of the CDR3: TGTGCCAGCAGCACGGACAGGGGAAGGAACACTGAAGCTTTCTTT.